This paragraph reports one T cell receptor beta chain. Its antigen target is currently unknown. Within one base of it there is no much larger clone, and no base qualities were kept. The CDR3 regions of human TCRbeta chains were analyzed by immunosequencing. The published analysis was carried out like this. TCRs in the repertoires were compared against a reference library of SARS-CoV-2-specific TCRs that had been generated with the MIRA antigen-specificity platform. Breadth meant the fraction of unique TCRs that were SARS-CoV-2-associated, whereas depth meant the fraction of total T cells that were SARS-CoV-2-associated. Using the MIRA data, each spike-specific TCR was assigned both to the spike region to which the TCR was reactive and to a CD4 or CD8 class. Log10-transformed breadth and depth values were compared by one-way ANOVA with Sidak's multiple comparisons tests. TCRdb took over this immuneACCESS table, retaining in-frame rearrangements with V and J assigned. Such tables are incomplete; in checked studies, under half of the missing clones stem from an unresolved V gene, and the remainder is unexplained. V and J calls and clone size follow that table, whereas D and trimming were derived from the DNA. The sample has 110,000 to 150,000 clones on record, under 95% of them singletons. The ten most abundant clones make up around 2.1% of the sample.

From cysteine to phenylalanine, the CDR3 is 14 amino acids long. The read is trimmed to its CDR3 DNA, 42 bases read in frame from base 1. The germline V gene (reference sequence) specifies SGHNT as CDR1 and YYREEE as CDR2. At the junction V is shortened by 0 bases and J by 0 bases, with 6 bases in between. The time point label here, explained by the study, means: about 28 days (+/-7) after the second vaccine dose. AZD1222 recipients whose second dose came at about 4 weeks and those whose second dose came at about 12 weeks were combined into one group, since spike-specific TCR depth and breadth did not differ between the two schedules. Samples from vaccinated people were obtained from the UK trials COV001 and COV002, which included a single-blind randomized controlled phase 2/3 trial of AZD1222 (ChAdOx1 nCoV-19) in healthy adults. For TCRbeta chain sequencing, PBMC samples from trial participants were taken at day 0 and at day 28 after the second dose.

This sample is drawn from a study of T cell responses to AZD1222 COVID-19 vaccine listed by TCRdb under 2021. Concerning the study at large: A total of approximately 240 trial participants underwent TCR sequencing, of whom 200 to 220 received two doses of AZD1222 and roughly 25 received two doses of the MenACWY control vaccine. Enrollment into the trials was organized by age into subgroups of 18-55, 56-69 and 70-plus years, and those subgroups contained roughly 140, 27 and 60 TCR-sequenced participants, respectively. General study outcomes and caveats: In the small 56-69-year group, the increase in depth fell short of significance, most likely because of low power. Nearly half of unique spike-specific TCRs reportedly recognized epitopes outside regions mutated in the B.1.351 and B.1.1.7 variants. The vaccine-associated CD4 TCRs covered the entire spike protein, and the dominant responses fell in regions 160-218 and 743-854. Most participants were white British and females outnumbered males, and the authors suggested that clonal diversity may have been underestimated. Only a handful of AZD1222 recipients were SARS-CoV-2 seropositive at baseline, limiting conclusions about previously exposed vaccinees. Because no samples from the day 14 peak response were available, repertoires could be characterized only after the peak T cell response. A significant rise in spike-specific TCR breadth and depth was observed after two AZD1222 doses relative to day 0 and relative to MenACWY recipients.

Here the sequenced sample was peripheral blood, taken 28 days after the second AZD1222 dose. This receptor was identified in an adult who received the AZD1222 COVID-19 vaccine. This receptor chain uses TRBV5-4 and TRBJ1-2, with the D gene call left open. For the CDR3, the sequence is CASSLDSSNYGYTF. The bases are TGTGCCAGCAGCTTGGACAGCTCTAACTATGGCTACACCTTC.